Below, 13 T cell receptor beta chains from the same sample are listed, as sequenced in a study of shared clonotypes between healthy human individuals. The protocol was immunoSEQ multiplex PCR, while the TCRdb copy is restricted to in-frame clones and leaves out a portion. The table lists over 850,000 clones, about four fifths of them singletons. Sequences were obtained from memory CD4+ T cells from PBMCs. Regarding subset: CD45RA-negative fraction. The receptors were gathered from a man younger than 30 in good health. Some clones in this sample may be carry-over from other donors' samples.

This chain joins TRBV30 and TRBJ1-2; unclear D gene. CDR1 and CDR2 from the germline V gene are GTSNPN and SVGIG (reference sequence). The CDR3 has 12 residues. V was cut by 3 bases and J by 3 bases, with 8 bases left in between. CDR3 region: CAWRPRDYGYTF. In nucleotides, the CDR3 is TGTGCCTGGAGACCGCGGGACTATGGCTACACCTTC.

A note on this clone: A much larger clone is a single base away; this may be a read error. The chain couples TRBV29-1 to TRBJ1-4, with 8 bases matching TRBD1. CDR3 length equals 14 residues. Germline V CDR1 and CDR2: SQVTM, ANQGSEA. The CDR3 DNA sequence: TGCAGCGTGAACCTGGGACAGGTGGATGAAAAACTGTCTTTT. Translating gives CSVNLGQVDEKLSF.

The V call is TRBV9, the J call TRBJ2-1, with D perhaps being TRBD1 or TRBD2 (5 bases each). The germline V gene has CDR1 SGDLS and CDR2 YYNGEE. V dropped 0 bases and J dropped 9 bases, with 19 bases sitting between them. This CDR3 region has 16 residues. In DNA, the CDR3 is TGTGCCAGCAGCGTAGCCTCGGGGCGGAAAAGTCCTGAGCAGTTCTTC. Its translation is CASSVASGRKSPEQFF.

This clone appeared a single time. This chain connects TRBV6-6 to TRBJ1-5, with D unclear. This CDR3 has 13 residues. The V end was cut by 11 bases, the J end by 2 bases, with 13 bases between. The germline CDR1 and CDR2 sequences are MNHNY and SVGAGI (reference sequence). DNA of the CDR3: TGTGCCTGCTCGAGGCAGGGCAATCAGCCCCAGCATTTT. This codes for CACSRQGNQPQHF.

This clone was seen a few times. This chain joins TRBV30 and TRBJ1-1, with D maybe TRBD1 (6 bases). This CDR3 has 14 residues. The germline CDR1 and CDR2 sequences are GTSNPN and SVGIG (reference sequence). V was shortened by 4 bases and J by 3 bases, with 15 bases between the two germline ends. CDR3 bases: TGTGCCTGGACCGAGGGGGGGCTGGACACTGAAGCTTTCTTT. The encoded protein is CAWTEGGLDTEAFF. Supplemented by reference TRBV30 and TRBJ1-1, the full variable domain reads SQTIHQWPATLVQPVGSPLSLECTVEGTSNPNLYWYRQAAGRGLQLLFYSVGIGQISSEVPQNLSASRPQDRQFILSSKKLLLSDSGFYLCAWTEGGLDTEAFFGQGTRLTVV.

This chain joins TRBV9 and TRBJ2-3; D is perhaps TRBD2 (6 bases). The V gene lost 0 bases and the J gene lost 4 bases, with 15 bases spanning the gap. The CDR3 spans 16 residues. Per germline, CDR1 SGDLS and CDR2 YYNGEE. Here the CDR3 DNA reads TGTGCCAGCAGCGTAGGTATTCTAGCGACGGCAGATACGCAGTATTTT. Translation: CASSVGILATADTQYF.

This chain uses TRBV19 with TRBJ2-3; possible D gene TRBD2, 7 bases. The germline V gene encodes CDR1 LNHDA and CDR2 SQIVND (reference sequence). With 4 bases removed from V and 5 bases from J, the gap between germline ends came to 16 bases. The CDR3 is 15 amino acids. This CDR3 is CASSKGGGRGDTQYF. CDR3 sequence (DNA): TGTGCCAGTAGTAAGGGGGGAGGGCGTGGAGATACGCAGTATTTT. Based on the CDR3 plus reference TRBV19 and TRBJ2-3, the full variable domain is DGGITQSPKYLFRKEGQNVTLSCEQNLNHDAMYWYRQDPGQGLRLIYYSQIVNDFQKGDIAEGYSVSREKKESFPLTVTSAQKNPTAFYLCASSKGGGRGDTQYFGPGTRLTVL.

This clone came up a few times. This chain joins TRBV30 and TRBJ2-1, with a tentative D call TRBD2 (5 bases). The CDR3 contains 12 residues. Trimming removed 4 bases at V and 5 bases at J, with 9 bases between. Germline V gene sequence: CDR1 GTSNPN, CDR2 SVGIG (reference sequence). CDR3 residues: CAWNRGNNEQFF. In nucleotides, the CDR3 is TGTGCCTGGAATAGAGGGAACAATGAGCAGTTCTTC.

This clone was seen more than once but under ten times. CDR3 nucleotides: TGTGCCAGCGGTGGGGACAGGTGGGGCAAGATCAACACTGAAGCTTTCTTT. This codes for CASGGDRWGKINTEAFF. The chain couples TRBV6-1 to TRBJ1-1, with TRBD1 identical over 8 bases. V shed 8 bases and J 2 bases; nucleotides not matched to a gene: 16. The CDR3 runs to 17 residues. From germline, CDR1 is MNHNS and CDR2 SASEGT.

CDR3 DNA: TGTGCCAGCAGCCTCGGACTAGCGGGAGTGGGAACACAAGAGACCCAGTACTTC. Encoded protein: CASSLGLAGVGTQETQYF. V is TRBV7-3 and J is TRBJ2-5; 13 bases align to TRBD2. Trimming took 5 bases from V and 2 from J; bases not matched to a gene: 11. The CDR3 is 18 amino acids. Germline assignment: CDR1 SGHTA and CDR2 FQGTGA.

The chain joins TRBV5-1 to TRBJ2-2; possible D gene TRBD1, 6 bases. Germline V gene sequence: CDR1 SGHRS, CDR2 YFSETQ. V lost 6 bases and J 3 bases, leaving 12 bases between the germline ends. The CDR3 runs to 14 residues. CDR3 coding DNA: TGCGCCAGCAAGAACAGGGTGGACACCGGGGAGCTGTTTTTT. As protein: CASKNRVDTGELFF.

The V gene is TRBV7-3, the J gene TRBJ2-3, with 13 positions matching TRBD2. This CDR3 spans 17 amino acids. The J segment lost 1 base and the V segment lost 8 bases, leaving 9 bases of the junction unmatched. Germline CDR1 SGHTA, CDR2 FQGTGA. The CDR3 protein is CASAGTSGASGTDTQYF. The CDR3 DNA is TGTGCCAGCGCCGGGACTAGCGGGGCGTCGGGCACAGATACGCAGTATTTT.

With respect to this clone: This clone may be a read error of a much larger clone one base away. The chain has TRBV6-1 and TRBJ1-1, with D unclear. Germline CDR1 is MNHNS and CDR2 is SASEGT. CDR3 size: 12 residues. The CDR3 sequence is CAGSEAIAEAFF. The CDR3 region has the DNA TGTGCCGGCAGTGAAGCGATAGCTGAAGCTTTCTTT.